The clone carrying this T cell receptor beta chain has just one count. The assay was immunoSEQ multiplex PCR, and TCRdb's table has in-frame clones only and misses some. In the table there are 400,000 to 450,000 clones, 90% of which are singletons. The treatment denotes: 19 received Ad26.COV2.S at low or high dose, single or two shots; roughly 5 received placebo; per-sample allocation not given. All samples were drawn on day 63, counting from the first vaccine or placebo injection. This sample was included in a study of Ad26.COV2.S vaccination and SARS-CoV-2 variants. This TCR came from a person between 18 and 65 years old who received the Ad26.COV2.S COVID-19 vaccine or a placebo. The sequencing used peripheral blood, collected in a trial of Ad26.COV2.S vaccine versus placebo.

The CDR3 is CARSTSGDMNTEAFF. DNA for the CDR3: TGTGCCAGAAGCACTTCCGGAGACATGAACACTGAAGCTTTCTTT. The chain is built from TRBV5-3 and TRBJ1-1, with D uncertain. TRBV5-3 falls under the ORF class, with uncertain function. CDR3 size: 15 residues. V was pared by 4 bases and J by 0 bases, with 13 bases between.